This T cell receptor (beta chain) was captured by sequencing in a study of identifying expanded T cells in peripheral blood. TCRdb's copy holds only in-frame clones and misses some; the assay was immunoSEQ multiplex PCR. The sample shows around 78,000 clones, just under 85% of them seen only once. No infections or other immune events were documented during collection. Comments on this clone: What it binds is unknown.

Study-wide results and caveats: About 1.2 clones differed between technical replicates, versus approximately 17 and 20 over time. Approximately 2-week clone count variance significantly increased as total template count grew.

This clonotype was obtained from a person between 18 and 69 years old in good health. Sequenced input: blood.

The CDR3 DNA sequence: TGTGCCAGTAGTACCGACAGTTCTAGCAATCAGCCCCAGCATTTT. This translates into CASSTDSSSNQPQHF. The chain uses TRBV19 and TRBJ1-5; D may be TRBD1 (5 bases). The CDR3 contains 15 residues. Germline assignment: CDR1 LNHDA and CDR2 SQIVND (reference sequence). The germline V and J ends were trimmed by 4 bases and 0 bases, with 10 bases remaining between them.